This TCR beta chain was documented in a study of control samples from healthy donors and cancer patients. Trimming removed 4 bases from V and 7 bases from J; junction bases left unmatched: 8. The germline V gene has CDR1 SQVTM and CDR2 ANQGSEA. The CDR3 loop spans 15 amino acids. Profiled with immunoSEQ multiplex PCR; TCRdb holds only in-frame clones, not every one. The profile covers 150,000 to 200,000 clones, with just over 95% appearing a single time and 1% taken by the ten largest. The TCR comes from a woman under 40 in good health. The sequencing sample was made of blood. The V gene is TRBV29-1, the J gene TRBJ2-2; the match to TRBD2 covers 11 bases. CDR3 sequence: CSVALSLAGVGELFF. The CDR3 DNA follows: TGCAGCGTTGCCCTGTCACTAGCGGGAGTCGGGGAGCTGTTTTTT.